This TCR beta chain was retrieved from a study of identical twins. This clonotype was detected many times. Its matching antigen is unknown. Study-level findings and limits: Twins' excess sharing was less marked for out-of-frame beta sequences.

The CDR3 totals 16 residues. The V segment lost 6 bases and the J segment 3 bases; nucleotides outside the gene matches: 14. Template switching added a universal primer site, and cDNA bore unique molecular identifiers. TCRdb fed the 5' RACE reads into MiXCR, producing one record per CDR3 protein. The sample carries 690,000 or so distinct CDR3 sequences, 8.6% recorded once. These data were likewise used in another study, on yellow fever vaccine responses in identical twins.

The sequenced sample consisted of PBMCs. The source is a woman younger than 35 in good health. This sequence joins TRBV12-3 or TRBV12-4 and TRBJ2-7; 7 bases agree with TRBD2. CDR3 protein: CASRPSGRELVYEQYF. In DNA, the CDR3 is TGTGCCAGCAGGCCTTCGGGGCGGGAGTTGGTCTACGAGCAGTACTTC.